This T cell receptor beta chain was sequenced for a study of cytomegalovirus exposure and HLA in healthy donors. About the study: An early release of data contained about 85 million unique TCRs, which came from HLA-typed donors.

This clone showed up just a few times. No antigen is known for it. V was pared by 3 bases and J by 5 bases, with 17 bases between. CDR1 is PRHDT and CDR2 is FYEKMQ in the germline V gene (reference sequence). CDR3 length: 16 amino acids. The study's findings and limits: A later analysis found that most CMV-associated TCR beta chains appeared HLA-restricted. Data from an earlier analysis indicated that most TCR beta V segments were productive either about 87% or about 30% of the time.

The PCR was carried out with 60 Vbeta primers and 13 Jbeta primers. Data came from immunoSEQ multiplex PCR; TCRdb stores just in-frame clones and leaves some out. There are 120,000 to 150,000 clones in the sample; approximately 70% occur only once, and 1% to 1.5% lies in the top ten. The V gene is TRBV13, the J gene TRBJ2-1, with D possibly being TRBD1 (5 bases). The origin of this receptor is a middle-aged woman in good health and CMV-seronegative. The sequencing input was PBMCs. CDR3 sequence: CASSFRVVSINNEQFF. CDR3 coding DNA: TGTGCCAGCAGCTTCAGGGTTGTTTCGATAAACAATGAGCAGTTCTTC.